The sequence of this T cell receptor (beta chain) was determined in a study of breast tumors, draining lymph nodes, adjacent tissues. This clonotype was counted ten times or more. Antigen: not known. V gave up 1 base and J gave up 3 bases, with 15 bases separating them. This CDR3 is built from 15 residues. In germline, CDR1 is DFQATT, CDR2 SNEGSKA (reference sequence). TCRdb reprocessed the multiplex PCR reads via MiXCR and lists one record per CDR3 protein. The sample has roughly 49,000 distinct CDR3 sequences; roughly 39% are singletons. Study findings and constraints: Findings are consistent with lymph node origin and intratumoral expansion of most tumor T cells. The lymph node origin of tumor T cells was framed as consistent with a hypothesis, not demonstrated. Luminal-like breast cancer showed significantly greater tumor-nontumor repertoire similarity than basal-like breast cancer did.

This clonotype originated in a female donor with breast cancer. Some clones in this sample may be carry-over from other donors' samples. V and J are TRBV20-1 and TRBJ1-1; maybe TRBD1 (5 bases). The sequenced material came from breast tumor tissue. The CDR3 here is CSARGGAGLDTEAFF. For the CDR3, the DNA is TGCAGTGCTAGAGGGGGTGCGGGGCTAGACACTGAAGCTTTCTTT.